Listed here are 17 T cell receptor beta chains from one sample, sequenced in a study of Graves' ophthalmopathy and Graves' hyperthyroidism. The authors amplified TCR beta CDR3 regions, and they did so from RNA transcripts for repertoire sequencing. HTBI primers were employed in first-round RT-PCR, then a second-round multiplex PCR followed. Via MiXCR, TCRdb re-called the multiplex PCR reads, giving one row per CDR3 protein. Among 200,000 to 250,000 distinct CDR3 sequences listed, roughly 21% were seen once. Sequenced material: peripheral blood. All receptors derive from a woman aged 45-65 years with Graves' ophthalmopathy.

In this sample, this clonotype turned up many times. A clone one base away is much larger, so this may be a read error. CDR3 in DNA: TGTGCCAGCATGGGGCACACTGAAGCTTTCTTT. Protein: CASMGHTEAFF. V gene TRBV25-1 combines with J gene TRBJ1-1; D might be TRBD1 (5 bases). This CDR3 is built from 11 residues. Germline CDR1 MGHDK, CDR2 SYGVNS. Trimming left V 7 bases short and J 3 bases short, with 6 bases between.

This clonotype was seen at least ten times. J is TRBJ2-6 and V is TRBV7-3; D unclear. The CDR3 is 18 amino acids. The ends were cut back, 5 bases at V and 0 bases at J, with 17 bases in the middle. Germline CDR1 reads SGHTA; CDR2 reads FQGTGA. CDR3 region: CASSPVALSFSGANVLTF. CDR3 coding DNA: TGTGCCAGCAGCCCCGTGGCGCTTTCCTTCTCTGGGGCCAACGTCCTGACTTTC.

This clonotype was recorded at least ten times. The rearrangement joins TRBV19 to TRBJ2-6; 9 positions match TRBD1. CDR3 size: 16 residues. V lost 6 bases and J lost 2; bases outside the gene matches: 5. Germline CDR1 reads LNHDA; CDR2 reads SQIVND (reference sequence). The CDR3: CASRRTGVTGANVLTF. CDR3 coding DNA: TGTGCCAGTAGGAGGACAGGGGTCACTGGGGCCAACGTCCTGACTTTC.

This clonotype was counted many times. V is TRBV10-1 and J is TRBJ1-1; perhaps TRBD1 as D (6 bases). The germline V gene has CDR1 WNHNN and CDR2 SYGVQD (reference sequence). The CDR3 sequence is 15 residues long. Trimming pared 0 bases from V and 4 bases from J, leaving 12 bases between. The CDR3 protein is CASSESAEGGTEAFF. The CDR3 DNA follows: TGCGCCAGCAGTGAGTCGGCCGAAGGGGGCACTGAAGCTTTCTTT.

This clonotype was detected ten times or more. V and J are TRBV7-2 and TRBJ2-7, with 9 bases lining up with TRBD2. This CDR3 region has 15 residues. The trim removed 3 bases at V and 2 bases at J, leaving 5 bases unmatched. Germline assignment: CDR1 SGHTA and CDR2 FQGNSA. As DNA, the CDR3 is TGTGCCAGCAGCTTTAGCGGGAGTACTACCTACGAGCAGTACTTC. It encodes CASSFSGSTTYEQYF.

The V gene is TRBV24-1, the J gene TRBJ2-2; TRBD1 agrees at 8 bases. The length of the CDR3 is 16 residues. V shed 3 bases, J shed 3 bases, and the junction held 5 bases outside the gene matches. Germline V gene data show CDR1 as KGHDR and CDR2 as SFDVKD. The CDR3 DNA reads TGTGCCACCAGTGATCCGGGACAGGCTTACACCGGGGAGCTGTTTTTT. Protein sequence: CATSDPGQAYTGELFF.

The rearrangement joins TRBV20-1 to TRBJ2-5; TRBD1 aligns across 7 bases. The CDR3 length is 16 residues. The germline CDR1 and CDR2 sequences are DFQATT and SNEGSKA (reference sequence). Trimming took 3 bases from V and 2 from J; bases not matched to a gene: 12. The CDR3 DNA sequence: TGCAGTGCTAGCCAAACAGGGGCCTCGCGACAAGAGACCCAGTACTTC. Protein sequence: CSASQTGASRQETQYF.

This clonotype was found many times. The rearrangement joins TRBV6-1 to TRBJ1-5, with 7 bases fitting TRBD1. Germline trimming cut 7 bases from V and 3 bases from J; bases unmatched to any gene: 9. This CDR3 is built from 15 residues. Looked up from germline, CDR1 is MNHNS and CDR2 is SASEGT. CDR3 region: CASIDRVDVNQPQHF. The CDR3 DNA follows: TGTGCCAGCATAGACAGGGTAGATGTCAATCAGCCCCAGCATTTT.

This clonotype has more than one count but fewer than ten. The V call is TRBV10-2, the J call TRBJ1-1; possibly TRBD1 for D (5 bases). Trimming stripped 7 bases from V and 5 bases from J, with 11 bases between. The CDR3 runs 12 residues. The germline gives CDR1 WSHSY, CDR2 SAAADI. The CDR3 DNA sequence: TGCGCCAGCATGAGGGGAGGGACTGAAGCTTTCTTT. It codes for CASMRGGTEAFF.

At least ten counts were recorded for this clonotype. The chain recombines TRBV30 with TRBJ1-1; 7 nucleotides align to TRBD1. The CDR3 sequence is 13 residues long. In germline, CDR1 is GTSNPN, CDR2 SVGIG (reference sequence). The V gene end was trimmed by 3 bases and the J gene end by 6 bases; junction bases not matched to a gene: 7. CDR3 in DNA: TGTGCCTGGAGAAAGGACAGGTGGGCTGAAGCTTTCTTT. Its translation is CAWRKDRWAEAFF.

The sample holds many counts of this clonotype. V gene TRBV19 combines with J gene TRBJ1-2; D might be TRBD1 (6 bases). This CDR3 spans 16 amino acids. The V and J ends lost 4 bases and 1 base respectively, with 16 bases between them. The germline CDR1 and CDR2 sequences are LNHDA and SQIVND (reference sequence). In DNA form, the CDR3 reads TGTGCCAGTAGTACCGGGACGAGGGGGGGTAACTATGGCTACACCTTC. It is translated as CASSTGTRGGNYGYTF.

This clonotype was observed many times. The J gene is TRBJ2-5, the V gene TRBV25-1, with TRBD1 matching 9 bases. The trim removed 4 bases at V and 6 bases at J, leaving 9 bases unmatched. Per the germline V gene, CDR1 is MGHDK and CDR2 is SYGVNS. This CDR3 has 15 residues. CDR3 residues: CASSGRTGQGQTQYF. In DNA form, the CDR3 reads TGTGCCAGCAGTGGCCGAACAGGACAGGGGCAGACCCAGTACTTC.

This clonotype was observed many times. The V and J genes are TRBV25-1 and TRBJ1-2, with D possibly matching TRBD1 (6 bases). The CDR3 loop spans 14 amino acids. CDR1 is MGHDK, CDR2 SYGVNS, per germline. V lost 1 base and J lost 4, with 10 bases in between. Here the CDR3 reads CASSEFEGGYGYTF. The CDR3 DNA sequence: TGTGCCAGCAGTGAATTCGAGGGGGGCTATGGCTACACCTTC.

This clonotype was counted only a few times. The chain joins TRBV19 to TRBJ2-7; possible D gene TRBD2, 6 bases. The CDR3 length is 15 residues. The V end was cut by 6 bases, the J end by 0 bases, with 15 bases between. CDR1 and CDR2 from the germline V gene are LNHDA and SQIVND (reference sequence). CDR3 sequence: CASSTSADYSYEQYF. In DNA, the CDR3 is TGTGCCAGTAGCACCTCCGCGGACTACTCCTACGAGCAGTACTTC.

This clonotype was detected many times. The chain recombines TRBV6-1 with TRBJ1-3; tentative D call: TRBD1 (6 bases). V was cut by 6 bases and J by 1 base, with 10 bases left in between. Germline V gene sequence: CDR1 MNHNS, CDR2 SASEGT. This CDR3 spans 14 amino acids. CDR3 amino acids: CASSNRASGNTIYF. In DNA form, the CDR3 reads TGTGCCAGCAGCAACAGGGCGTCTGGAAACACCATATATTTT.

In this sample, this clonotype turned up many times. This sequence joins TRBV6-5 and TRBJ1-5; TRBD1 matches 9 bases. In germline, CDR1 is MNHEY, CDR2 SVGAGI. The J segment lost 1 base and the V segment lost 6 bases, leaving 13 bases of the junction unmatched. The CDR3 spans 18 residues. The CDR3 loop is CASSPRGTGTLSNQPQHF. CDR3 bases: TGTGCCAGCAGCCCACGCGGGACAGGGACCCTCAGCAATCAGCCCCAGCATTTT.

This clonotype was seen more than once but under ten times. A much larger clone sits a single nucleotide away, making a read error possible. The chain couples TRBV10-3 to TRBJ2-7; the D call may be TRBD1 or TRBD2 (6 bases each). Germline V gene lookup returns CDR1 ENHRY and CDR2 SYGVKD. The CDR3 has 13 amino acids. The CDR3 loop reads CAIGERGRYEQYF. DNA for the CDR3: TGTGCCATCGGTGAGAGGGGGAGGTACGAGCAGTACTTC.